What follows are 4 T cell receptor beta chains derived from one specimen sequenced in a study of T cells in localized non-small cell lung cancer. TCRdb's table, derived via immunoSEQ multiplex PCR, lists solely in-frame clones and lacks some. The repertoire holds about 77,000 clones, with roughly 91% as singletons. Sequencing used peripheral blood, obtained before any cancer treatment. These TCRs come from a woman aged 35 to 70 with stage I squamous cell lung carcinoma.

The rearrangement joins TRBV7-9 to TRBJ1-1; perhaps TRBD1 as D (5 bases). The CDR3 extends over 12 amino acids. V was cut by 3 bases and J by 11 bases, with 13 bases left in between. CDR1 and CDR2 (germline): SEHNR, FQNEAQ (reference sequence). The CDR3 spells CASSLGTLEAFF. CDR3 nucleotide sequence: TGTGCCAGCAGCTTGGGGACCCTAGAGGCTTTCTTT.

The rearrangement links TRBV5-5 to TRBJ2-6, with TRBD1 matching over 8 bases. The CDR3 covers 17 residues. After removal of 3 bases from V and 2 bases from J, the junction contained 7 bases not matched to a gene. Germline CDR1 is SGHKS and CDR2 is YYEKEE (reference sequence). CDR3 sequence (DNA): TGTGCCAGCAGCTATGGGACAGGTATTGCTGGGGCCAACGTCCTGACTTTC. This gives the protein CASSYGTGIAGANVLTF.

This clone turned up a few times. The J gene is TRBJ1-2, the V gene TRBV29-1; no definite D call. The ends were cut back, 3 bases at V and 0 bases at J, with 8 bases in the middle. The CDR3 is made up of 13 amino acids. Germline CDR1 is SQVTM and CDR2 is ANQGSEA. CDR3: CSVDAPPNYGYTF. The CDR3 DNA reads TGCAGCGTTGATGCCCCCCCTAACTATGGCTACACCTTC.

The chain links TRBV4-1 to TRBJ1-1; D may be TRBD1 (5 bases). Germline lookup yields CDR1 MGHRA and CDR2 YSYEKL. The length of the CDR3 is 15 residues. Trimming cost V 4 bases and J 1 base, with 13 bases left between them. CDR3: CASSLSGRPNTEAFF. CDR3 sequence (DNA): TGCGCCAGCAGCCTATCGGGACGGCCGAACACTGAAGCTTTCTTT.